This T cell receptor beta chain was retrieved from a study of T cell responses to AZD1222 COVID-19 vaccine. The V gene lost 8 bases and the J gene lost 1 base, with 15 bases spanning the gap. CDR3 length equals 15 residues. Per the germline V gene, CDR1 is LGHNA and CDR2 is YNFKEQ. Study findings and constraints: Targeting of unmutated variant regions was reportedly seen in nearly half of spike-specific TCRs. Repertoires in all cases were sampled only once the peak T cell response had passed. Two doses of AZD1222 preceded a rise in Spike-specific TCR breadth and depth.

Regarding this clone: The antigen remains undetermined.

The data were produced by immunoSEQ multiplex PCR, yet TCRdb's version contains in-frame clones alone and is incomplete. The data contain about 160,000 clones, about 90% of them singletons. Sequencing was performed on peripheral blood, taken on day 0 of MenACWY control vaccination. The sequence came from an adult in good health. The J gene is TRBJ1-5, the V gene TRBV4-2, with D uncertain. CDR3 amino acids: CASGPADTSNQPQHF. The CDR3 nucleotides read TGTGCCAGCGGGCCAGCTGATACGAGCAATCAGCCCCAGCATTTT.